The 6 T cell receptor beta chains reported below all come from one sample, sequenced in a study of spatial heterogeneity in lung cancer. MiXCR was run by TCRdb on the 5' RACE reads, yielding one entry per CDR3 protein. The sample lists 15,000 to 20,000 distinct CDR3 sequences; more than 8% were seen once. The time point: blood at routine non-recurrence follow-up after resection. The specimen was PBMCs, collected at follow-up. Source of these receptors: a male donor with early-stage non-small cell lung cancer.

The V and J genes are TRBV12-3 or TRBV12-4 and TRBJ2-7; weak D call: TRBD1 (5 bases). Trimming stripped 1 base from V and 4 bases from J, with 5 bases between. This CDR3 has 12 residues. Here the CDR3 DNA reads TGTGCCAGCAGTTTAGGACAGTACGAGCAGTACTTC. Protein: CASSLGQYEQYF.

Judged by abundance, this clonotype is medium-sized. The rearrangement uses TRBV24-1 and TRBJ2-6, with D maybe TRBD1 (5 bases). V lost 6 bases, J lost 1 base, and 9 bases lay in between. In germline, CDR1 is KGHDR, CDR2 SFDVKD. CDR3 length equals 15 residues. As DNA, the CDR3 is TGTGCCACCAGTCCTCAGGGTTCTGGGGCCAACGTCCTGACTTTC. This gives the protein CATSPQGSGANVLTF.

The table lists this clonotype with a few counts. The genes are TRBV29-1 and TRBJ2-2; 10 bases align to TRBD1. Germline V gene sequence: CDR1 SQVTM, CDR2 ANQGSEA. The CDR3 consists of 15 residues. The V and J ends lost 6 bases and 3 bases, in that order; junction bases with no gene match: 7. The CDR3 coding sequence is TGCAGCGTCCGTCTTGGACAGGGGGACACCGGGGAGCTGTTTTTT. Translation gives CSVRLGQGDTGELFF.

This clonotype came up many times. This CDR3 reads CASSFRTSGSHRADTQYF. CDR3 nucleotide sequence: TGTGCCAGCAGCTTCCGGACTAGCGGGAGTCATAGGGCGGATACGCAGTATTTT. The chain couples TRBV13 to TRBJ2-3, with 13 nucleotides matching TRBD2. V was pared by 3 bases and J by 6 bases, with 12 bases of the junction left unmatched. Germline V lookup: CDR1 PRHDT, CDR2 FYEKMQ (reference sequence). The CDR3 sequence is 18 residues long.

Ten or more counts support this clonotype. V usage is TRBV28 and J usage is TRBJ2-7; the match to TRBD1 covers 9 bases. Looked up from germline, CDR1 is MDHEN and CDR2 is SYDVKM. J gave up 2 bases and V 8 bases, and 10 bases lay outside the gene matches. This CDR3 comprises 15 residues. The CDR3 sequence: CASGPGTGTTYEQYF. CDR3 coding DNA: TGTGCCAGCGGTCCTGGGACAGGGACCACCTACGAGCAGTACTTC.

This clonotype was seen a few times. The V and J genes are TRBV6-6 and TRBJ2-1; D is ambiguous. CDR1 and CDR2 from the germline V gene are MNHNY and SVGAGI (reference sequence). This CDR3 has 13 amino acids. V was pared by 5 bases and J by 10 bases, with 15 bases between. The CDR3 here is CASSVNTIGEQFF. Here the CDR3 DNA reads TGTGCCAGCAGTGTCAATACAATAGGGGAGCAGTTCTTC.